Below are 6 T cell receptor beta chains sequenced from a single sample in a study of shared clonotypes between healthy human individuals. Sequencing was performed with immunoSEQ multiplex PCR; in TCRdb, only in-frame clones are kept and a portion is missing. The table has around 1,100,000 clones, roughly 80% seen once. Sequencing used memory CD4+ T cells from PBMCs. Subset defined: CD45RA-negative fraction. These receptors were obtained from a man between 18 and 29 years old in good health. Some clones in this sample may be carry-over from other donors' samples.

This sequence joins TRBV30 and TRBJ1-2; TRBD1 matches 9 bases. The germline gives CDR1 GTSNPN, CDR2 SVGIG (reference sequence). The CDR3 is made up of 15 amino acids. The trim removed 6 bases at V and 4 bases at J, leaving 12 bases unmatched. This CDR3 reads CACPTSGTGPYGYTF. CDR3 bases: TGTGCCTGCCCGACGTCCGGGACAGGGCCCTATGGCTACACCTTC.

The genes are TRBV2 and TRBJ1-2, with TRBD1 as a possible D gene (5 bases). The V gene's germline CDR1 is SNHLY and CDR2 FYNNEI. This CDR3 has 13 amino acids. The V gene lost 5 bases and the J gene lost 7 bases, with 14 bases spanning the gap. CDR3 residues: CASSTDGQGGYTF. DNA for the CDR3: TGTGCCAGCAGTACCGACGGACAAGGTGGCTACACCTTC.

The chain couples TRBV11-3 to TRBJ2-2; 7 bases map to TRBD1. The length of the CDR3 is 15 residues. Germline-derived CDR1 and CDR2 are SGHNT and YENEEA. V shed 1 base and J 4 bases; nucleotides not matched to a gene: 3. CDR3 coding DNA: TGTGCCAGCAGCTTAGCTCCAGGGGGCACCGGGGAGCTGTTTTTT. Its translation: CASSLAPGGTGELFF.

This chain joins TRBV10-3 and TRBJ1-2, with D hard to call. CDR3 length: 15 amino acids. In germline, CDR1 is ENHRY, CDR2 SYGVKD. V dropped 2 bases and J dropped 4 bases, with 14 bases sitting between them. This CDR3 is CAISEHRSPGYGYTF. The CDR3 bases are TGTGCCATCAGTGAGCACCGGAGTCCCGGCTATGGCTACACCTTC.

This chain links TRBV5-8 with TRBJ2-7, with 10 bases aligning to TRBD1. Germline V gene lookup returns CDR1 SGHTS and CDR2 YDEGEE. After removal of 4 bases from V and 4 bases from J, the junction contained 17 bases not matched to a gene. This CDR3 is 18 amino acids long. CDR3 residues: CASSEESGLGTGAYEQYF. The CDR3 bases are TGTGCCAGCAGCGAAGAAAGCGGGCTCGGGACAGGGGCATACGAGCAGTACTTC.

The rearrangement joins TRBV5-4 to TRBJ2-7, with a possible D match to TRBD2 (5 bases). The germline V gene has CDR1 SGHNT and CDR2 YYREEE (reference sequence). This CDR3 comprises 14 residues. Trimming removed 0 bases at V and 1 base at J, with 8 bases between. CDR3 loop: CASSLGTDSYEQYF. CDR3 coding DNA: TGTGCCAGCAGCTTGGGGACTGATTCCTACGAGCAGTACTTC.